This entry describes one T cell receptor (beta chain). Its antigen remains unknown. The data were obtained in a study of T cell clones after liver transplantation. Across the study: Blood was drawn pre-transplant, before withdrawal, and after full or failed withdrawal. Whole-study findings and limits: Graft donor-reactive T cells possibly entered the graft instead of undergoing deletion.

V trimming: 4 bases; J trimming: 3 bases; junction bases outside the gene matches: 5. The CDR3 spans 16 residues. From germline, CDR1 is MGHRA and CDR2 YSYEKL. Sequenced by immunoSEQ multiplex PCR; TCRdb stores in-frame clones only, minus some. The sample gives roughly 70,000 clones, 80% of which show up once; about 0.64% is in the top ten. The source of this sequence is a human donor who received a liver transplant. The sample in question was CD4+ T cells from blood, obtained before liver transplant. The gene calls are TRBV4-1 and TRBJ2-1, with TRBD2 matching 11 bases. In nucleotides, the CDR3 is TGCGCCAGCAGCCTTACGACTAGCGGGGTCTACAATGAGCAGTTCTTC. This codes for CASSLTTSGVYNEQFF.